The rows below give T cell receptor beta chains drawn from one sample of a study of control samples from healthy donors and cancer patients. Repertoires were generated with immunoSEQ multiplex PCR, while TCRdb's copy carries only in-frame clones and drops some. The data contain more than 85,000 clones, approximately 90% of them singletons. Input material: PBMCs. These receptors came from a woman aged 60-75 years with lung cancer. The CDR3 runs from the conserved cysteine through the conserved F or W. Fields, in order: D gene, J gene, clone size, V gene, CDR3 DNA, CDR3 protein. A D gene is named only where the DNA matches it firmly. Only some rows state a clone size, as once, few, many or a class for expanded clones.

>-|TRBJ2-6|-|TRBV7-2
TGTGCCATTGGGAGCTCTGGGGCCAACGTCCTGACTTTC
CAIGSSGANVLTF
>TRBD1|TRBJ1-2|-|TRBV18
TGTGCCAGCTCACCACCCGGGACAGGATTGGGCTACACCTTC
CASSPPGTGLGYTF
>-|TRBJ1-1|-|TRBV2
TGTGCCAGCAGTGTCAGCCAGAACACTGAAGCTTTCTTT
CASSVSQNTEAFF
>TRBD1|TRBJ1-1|-|TRBV6-5
TGTGCCAGCAAAGACAGGGGGCGAGCCGAAGCTTTCTTT
CASKDRGRAEAFF
>-|TRBJ2-6|-|TRBV15
TGTGCCACCAGCAGAGATCGGCAGGGCCAGGGGGGGGCCAACGTCCTGACTTTC
CATSRDRQGQGGANVLTF
>TRBD1|TRBJ2-5|-|TRBV19
TGTGCCAGTAAGAGGGGACAGGGAGTTGGAGAGGAGACCCAGTACTTC
CASKRGQGVGEETQYF
>-|TRBJ2-1|-|TRBV29-1
TGCAGCGTTTGGGAAGGGAACCATGAGCAGTTCTTC
CSVWEGNHEQFF
>TRBD1|TRBJ1-5|-|TRBV14
TGTGCCAGCAGCCGGACAGGGGGCAATCAGCCCCAGCATTTT
CASSRTGGNQPQHF
>-|TRBJ2-1|once|TRBV7-9
TGTGCCAGCAGCTTAGAGGGCCTAGCGCAAGAGCAGTTCTTC
CASSLEGLAQEQFF
>-|TRBJ2-5|-|TRBV5-4
TGTGCCAGCAGCCCCGACAGCCCTTCAGAGACCCAGTACTTC
CASSPDSPSETQYF